The entry that follows covers one TCR beta chain sequence. Antigen unknown. The data are from a study of Graves' ophthalmopathy and Graves' hyperthyroidism. Amplification of the TCR beta CDR3 regions used RNA transcripts (as template). Second-round multiplex PCR came after first-round RT-PCR with HTBI primers. A single record per CDR3 protein comes from TCRdb applying MiXCR to the multiplex PCR reads. The sample carries about 1.1 million distinct CDR3 sequences, roughly 35% recorded once. The germline V gene encodes CDR1 SEHNR and CDR2 FQNEAQ (reference sequence). This CDR3 region has 15 residues. V lost 3 bases to trimming and J lost 1 base, with 12 bases between them. General observations from the study: For separating ophthalmopathy from stable hyperthyroidism, a 13-signature model gave around 86% sensitivity and around 76% specificity. Most expanded clonotypes in thyroid above 0.001 frequency also showed up in blood.

This chain links TRBV7-9 with TRBJ1-1; D perhaps matches TRBD1 (6 bases). The receptor comes from an adult man with Graves' hyperthyroidism. Material for sequencing was peripheral blood or thyroid tissue (not recorded which). CDR3 amino acids: CASSFSWGRNTEAFF. CDR3 DNA sequence: TGTGCCAGCAGCTTTAGCTGGGGGCGGAACACTGAAGCTTTCTTT.